This TCR beta chain appears in the sequencing data of a study of blood T cell repertoires in COVID-19 (dated by TCRdb to the early 2020s). Background on the whole study: The collaborator samples originated in the United States, Italy and Spain and spanned the acute and convalescent phases of COVID-19. Where HLA class I and class II types were available, the types were taken from metadata supplied by the sample provider, not from assay-based typing. The repertoires were released in a freely available public database meant as a resource for research on the immune response to SARS-CoV-2. The material from the prospective study consisted of cDNA or gDNA derived from T cells, B-cell-depleted T cells, or PBMCs. The samples were drawn from the first 160 participants of the ongoing ImmuneRACE study and from 950 to 1,500 subjects provided by 6 global collaborators. Subjects who had been exposed to COVID-19, were actively infected with it, or had recovered from it provided the deeply sampled blood TCRbeta repertoires that made up the dataset. The sample metadata nearly always contained a de-identified subject ID, COVID-19 status, age in years and sex.

In Seattle, one collaborating source enrolled patients while the infection was active and tracked those patients longitudinally over the course of disease. Collaborating institutions collected whole blood in K2EDTA tubes following their own protocols. For TCRbeta analysis, collaborators shipped samples in one of three forms: frozen whole blood, isolated PBMCs, or DNA extracted from either of those sample types. Overall study outcomes, separate from this receptor: The quantity of clinical and demographic metadata differed by source and by participant and was supplied without curation.

Measured from the cysteine to the phenylalanine, the CDR3 is 14 residues long. The DNA shown is the 42-base CDR3, in frame from base 1. The germline ends are 10 bases apart after V is trimmed by 1 base and J by 3 bases. The germline V gene (reference sequence) gives CDR1 as LGHDT and CDR2 as YNNKEL. Turning to this clone: It lacks a known antigen. No quality values exist for individual bases; no much larger clone is one base distant.

The immunoSEQ Assay, a bias-controlled multiplex PCR, was used to amplify TCRbeta CDR3 regions from genomic DNA. The authors' pipeline ran thus. The number of nucleated cells in each sample was estimated by amplification of reference gene primers within the assay. To quantify the absolute abundance of each unique TCRbeta CDR3 rearrangement, sequence reads were collapsed and filtered. For each sample, productive Simpson clonality was calculated as the square root of Simpson's diversity index over productive rearrangements. In its TCRdb copy, this immuneACCESS table keeps in-frame sequences only and misses some clones. Where compared with another copy, unresolved V genes explain less than half of these, and the others have no known cause. D and trimming come from the DNA, and the V and J calls and clone size come from that table. The sample records roughly 340,000 clones, around 87% of which are singletons. In total, the top ten clones hold about 6% of the sample.

The specimen sequenced was peripheral blood. The V and J genes are TRBV3-1 (or the pseudogene TRBV3-2) and TRBJ2-7, with TRBD2 perhaps the D gene, on 5 matching bases. The source is a woman aged 50 to 65 with COVID-19, enrolled during active disease. This receptor has the CDR3 CASSQVEGRYEQYF. The sequence in DNA is TGTGCCAGCAGCCAAGTAGAGGGCCGCTACGAGCAGTACTTC.